Below, 18 T cell receptor beta chains from the same sample are listed, as sequenced in a study of fetal regulatory T cell absence and autoimmunity. Clones were sequenced by immunoSEQ multiplex PCR, and TCRdb holds only the in-frame ones, with some missing. The sample carries about 50,000 clones, about 80% recorded once. The sample taken for sequencing was cord blood. These receptors were obtained from a newborn boy with IPEX syndrome.

The chain has TRBV14 and TRBJ2-1, with a weak D call TRBD2 (6 bases). This CDR3 region has 14 residues. Looked up from germline, CDR1 is SGHDN and CDR2 is FVKESK. Trimming left V 4 bases short and J 7 bases short, with 14 bases between. The CDR3 DNA reads as TGTGCCAGCAGCCCGGGACTGCTCCTAAATGAGCAGTTCTTC. Its translation is CASSPGLLLNEQFF. The full variable domain, rest sourced from reference TRBV14 and TRBJ2-1, is EAGVTQFPSHSVIEKGQTVTLRCDPISGHDNLYWYRRVMGKEIKFLLHFVKESKQDESGMPNNRFLAERTGGTYSTLKVQPAELEDSGVYFCASSPGLLLNEQFFGPGTRLTVL.

The CDR3 DNA follows: TGTGCCAGCAGTGAATCTAGGGGTCAGCCCCAGCATTTT. It yields the protein CASSESRGQPQHF. This rearrangement joins TRBV25-1 to TRBJ1-5, with a weak D call TRBD1 (5 bases). The CDR3 is 13 amino acids. Germline V gives CDR1 MGHDK, CDR2 SYGVNS. V was pared by 1 base and J by 6 bases, with 7 bases between. Full variable domain (remainder filled in from reference TRBV25-1 and TRBJ1-5): EADIYQTPRYLVIGTGKKITLECSQTMGHDKMYWYQQDPGMELHLIHYSYGVNSTEKGDLSSESTVSRIRTEHFPLTLESARPSHTSQYLCASSESRGQPQHFGDGTRLSIL.

V is TRBV5-6 and J is TRBJ2-5, with D perhaps being TRBD1 or TRBD2 (6 bases each). CDR1 and CDR2 from the germline V gene are SGHDT and YYEEEE. V was trimmed by 0 bases and J by 1 base, leaving 10 bases between them. This CDR3 comprises 15 residues. Written as DNA, the CDR3 is TGTGCCAGCAGCTTGGGTCCGGGGGCCCAAGAGACCCAGTACTTC. It encodes CASSLGPGAQETQYF.

Turning to this clone: The junction departs from the called germline gene at one end, perhaps through a read error. The chain has TRBV2 and TRBJ2-1; either TRBD1 or TRBD2 may fit D (5 bases each). This CDR3 contains 14 residues. Germline assignment: CDR1 SNHLY and CDR2 FYNNEI. The CDR3 DNA reads TGTGTCAGCAGGCGGGTCAGAGGGGCTAATGAGCAGTTCTTC. This sequence encodes CVSRRVRGANEQFF.

The CDR3 nucleotides are TGTGCCAGCAGGAGGGGACGTAGCGCCCAAGAGACCCAGTACTTC. The encoded protein is CASRRGRSAQETQYF. This chain connects TRBV9 to TRBJ2-5; tentatively, D is TRBD1 or TRBD2 (5 bases each). This CDR3 contains 15 residues. V was cut by 5 bases and J by 1 base, with 15 bases left in between. Germline V lookup: CDR1 SGDLS, CDR2 YYNGEE.

The chain carries TRBV6-5 and TRBJ1-5; D remains ambiguous. The germline V gene encodes CDR1 MNHEY and CDR2 SVGAGI. V gave up 5 bases and J gave up 6 bases, with 14 bases separating them. The CDR3 is made up of 14 amino acids. CDR3 loop: CASSSRRLGQPQHF. CDR3 bases: TGTGCCAGCAGTAGCCGAAGGCTCGGTCAGCCCCAGCATTTT.

The chain employs TRBV6-1 and TRBJ2-7; maybe TRBD1 (6 bases). CDR3 size: 16 residues. Per germline, CDR1 MNHNS and CDR2 SASEGT. V was trimmed by 2 bases and J by 2 bases, leaving 16 bases between them. DNA of the CDR3: TGTGCCAGCAGTGAATACCCGGACAGTGCGCCCTACGAGCAGTACTTC. Translating gives CASSEYPDSAPYEQYF.

The chain employs TRBV4-1 and TRBJ2-7; tentatively, D is TRBD2 (6 bases). V gave up 1 base and J gave up 0 bases, with 10 bases separating them. This CDR3 contains 15 residues. Germline V gene sequence: CDR1 MGHRA, CDR2 YSYEKL. The CDR3 bases are TGCGCCAGCAGCCAAGCACCCGGGAGCTCCTACGAGCAGTACTTC. Its protein product is CASSQAPGSSYEQYF.

Written as DNA, the CDR3 is TGTGCCACCAGCAGAGATAGGAGGGACTTATTGTTCGAAAAAGCTTTCTTT. It specifies CATSRDRRDLLFEKAFF. The chain employs TRBV15 and TRBJ1-1; D is possibly TRBD1 (5 bases). V lost 0 bases to trimming and J lost 9 bases, with 23 bases between them. CDR1 and CDR2 (germline): LNHNV, YYDKDF (reference sequence). The CDR3 has 17 residues.

The V and J genes are TRBV6-5 and TRBJ1-6; possible D gene TRBD1, 5 bases. The CDR3 runs to 15 residues. CDR1 is MNHEY, CDR2 SVGAGI, per germline. V was pared by 2 bases and J by 3 bases, with 8 bases between. The CDR3 loop is CASSYEDSYNSPLHF. DNA of the CDR3: TGTGCCAGCAGTTACGAAGACAGCTATAATTCACCCCTCCACTTT.

V usage is TRBV5-6 and J usage is TRBJ2-5; tentative D call: TRBD2 (5 bases). TRBJ2-7 explains the end of the DNA better; the J call may be wrong. Germline CDR1 reads SGHDT; CDR2 reads YYEEEE. The CDR3 totals 14 residues. CDR3 coding DNA: TGTGCCAGCAGCTTGTGGCGGGTGCCCTACGAGCAGTACTTC. It encodes CASSLWRVPYEQYF.

Comment on this clone: At one end the junction does not follow the germline gene, possibly because of a read error. V and J are TRBV7-7 and TRBJ2-2; D is unclear. CDR3 length equals 13 residues. Germline CDR1 and CDR2: SSHAT and FNYEAQ (reference sequence). CDR3 in DNA: TGTGCTAGCAGCTTAGAACTTACCGGGGAGCTGTTTTTT. This sequence encodes CASSLELTGELFF.

The rearrangement uses TRBV27 and TRBJ1-2; 7 bases fit TRBD1. Germline V gene sequence: CDR1 MNHEY, CDR2 SMNVEV (reference sequence). The length of the CDR3 is 15 residues. V lost 5 bases, J lost 0 bases, and 6 bases stayed unmatched. CDR3 loop: CASSQGQPSNYGYTF. The CDR3 DNA is TGTGCCAGCAGTCAGGGACAGCCCTCTAACTATGGCTACACCTTC.

The rearrangement links TRBV4-2 to TRBJ2-5, with no clear D. The DNA end is a closer match to TRBJ2-7, so the J assignment may be wrong. This CDR3 spans 12 amino acids. CDR1 and CDR2 from the germline V gene are LGHNA and YNFKEQ. CDR3 DNA sequence: TGTGCCAGCAGCCAAGATCCCCACGAGCAGTACTTC. It specifies CASSQDPHEQYF.

CDR3 loop: CASSLLAGNFYEQYF. DNA for the CDR3: TGCGCCAGCAGCTTACTAGCGGGAAATTTCTACGAGCAGTACTTC. V gene TRBV5-1 combines with J gene TRBJ2-7; 10 nucleotides align to TRBD2. This CDR3 has 15 amino acids. Losses at the gene ends were 2 bases for V and 3 bases for J; bases not matched to a gene: 5. CDR1 is SGHRS, CDR2 YFSETQ, per germline.

The chain uses TRBV7-2 and TRBJ1-2; tentatively, D is TRBD1 (5 bases). The CDR3 is made up of 16 amino acids. V lost 5 bases and J 0 bases, leaving 16 bases between the germline ends. The germline CDR1 and CDR2 sequences are SGHTA and FQGNSA. The CDR3 coding sequence is TGTGCCAGCAGCGGCCGGGGGGAGGCAGCTAACTATGGCTACACCTTC. Protein product: CASSGRGEAANYGYTF. Drawing the rest from reference TRBV7-2 and TRBJ1-2, the complete variable domain is GAGVSQSPSNKVTEKGKDVELRCDPISGHTALYWYRQSLGQGLEFLIYFQGNSAPDKSGLPSDRFSAERTGGSVSTLTIQRTQQEDSAVYLCASSGRGEAANYGYTFGSGTRLTVV.

The chain is built from TRBV29-1 and TRBJ2-7; D ambiguous. Germline V CDR1 and CDR2: SQVTM, ANQGSEA. The CDR3 sequence is 14 residues long. Trimming cost V 1 base and J 5 bases, with 15 bases left between them. CDR3 bases: TGCAGCGTTGAAGGAAGCGAGGCCCCGGACGAGCAGTACTTC. Translated, it gives CSVEGSEAPDEQYF.

CDR3 residues: CSVEIQGTEAFF. CDR3 DNA: TGCAGCGTTGAGATACAGGGAACTGAAGCTTTCTTT. This rearrangement joins TRBV29-1 to TRBJ1-1; TRBD1 might be the D (6 bases). CDR1 and CDR2 (germline): SQVTM, ANQGSEA. The V gene lost 3 bases and the J gene lost 5 bases, with 10 bases spanning the gap. This CDR3 spans 12 amino acids. Based on the CDR3 plus reference TRBV29-1 and TRBJ1-1, the full variable domain is SAVISQKPSRDICQRGTSLTIQCQVDSQVTMMFWYRQQPGQSLTLIATANQGSEATYESGFVIDKFPISRPNLTFSTLTVSNMSPEDSSIYLCSVEIQGTEAFFGQGTRLTVV.